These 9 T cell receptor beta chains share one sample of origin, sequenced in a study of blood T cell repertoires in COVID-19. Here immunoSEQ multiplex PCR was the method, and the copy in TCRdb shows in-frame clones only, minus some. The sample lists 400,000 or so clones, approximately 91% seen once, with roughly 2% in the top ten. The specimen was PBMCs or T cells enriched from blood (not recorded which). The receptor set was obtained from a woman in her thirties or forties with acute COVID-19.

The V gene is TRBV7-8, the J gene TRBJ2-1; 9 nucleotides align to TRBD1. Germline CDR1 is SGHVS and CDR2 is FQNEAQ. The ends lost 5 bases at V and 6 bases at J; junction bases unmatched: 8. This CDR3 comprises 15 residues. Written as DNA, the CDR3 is TGTGCCAGCAGCCCCGGGACAGGGTGGATCAATGAGCAGTTCTTC. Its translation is CASSPGTGWINEQFF.

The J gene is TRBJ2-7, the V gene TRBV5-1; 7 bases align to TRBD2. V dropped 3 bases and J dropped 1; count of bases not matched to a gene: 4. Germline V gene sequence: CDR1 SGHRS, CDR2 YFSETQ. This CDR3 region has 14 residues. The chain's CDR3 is CASSSTSASYEQYF. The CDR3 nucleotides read TGCGCCAGCAGCTCAACTAGCGCGTCCTACGAGCAGTACTTC.

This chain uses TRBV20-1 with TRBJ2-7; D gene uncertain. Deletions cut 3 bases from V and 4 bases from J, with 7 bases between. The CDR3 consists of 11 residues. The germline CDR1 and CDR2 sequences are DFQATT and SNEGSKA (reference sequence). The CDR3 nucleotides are TGCAGTGCTAGGACAACATACGAGCAGTACTTC. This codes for CSARTTYEQYF.

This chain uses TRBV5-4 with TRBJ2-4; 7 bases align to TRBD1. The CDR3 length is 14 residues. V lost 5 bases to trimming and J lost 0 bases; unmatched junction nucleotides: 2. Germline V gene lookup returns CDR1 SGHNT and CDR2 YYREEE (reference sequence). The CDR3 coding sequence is TGTGCCAGCAGAAACAGGGGAGCCAAAAACATTCAGTACTTC. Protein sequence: CASRNRGAKNIQYF.

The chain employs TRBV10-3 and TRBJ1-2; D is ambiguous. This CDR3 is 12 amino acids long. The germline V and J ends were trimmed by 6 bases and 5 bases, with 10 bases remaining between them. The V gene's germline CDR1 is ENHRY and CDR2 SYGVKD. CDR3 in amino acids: CAISDGVYGYTF. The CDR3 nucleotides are TGTGCCATCAGCGATGGAGTATATGGCTACACCTTC.

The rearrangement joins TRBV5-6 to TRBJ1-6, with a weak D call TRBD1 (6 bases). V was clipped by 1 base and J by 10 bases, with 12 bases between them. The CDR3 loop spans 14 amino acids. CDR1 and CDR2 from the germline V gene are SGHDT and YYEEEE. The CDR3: CASSLFPGESPLHF. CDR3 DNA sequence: TGTGCCAGCAGCTTGTTCCCAGGGGAATCACCCCTCCACTTT.

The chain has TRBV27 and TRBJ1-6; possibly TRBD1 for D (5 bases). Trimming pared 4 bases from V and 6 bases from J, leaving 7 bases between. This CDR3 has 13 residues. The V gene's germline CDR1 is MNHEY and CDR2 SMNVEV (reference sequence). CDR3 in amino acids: CASSWGLNSPLHF. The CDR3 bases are TGTGCCAGCAGTTGGGGACTTAATTCACCCCTCCACTTT.

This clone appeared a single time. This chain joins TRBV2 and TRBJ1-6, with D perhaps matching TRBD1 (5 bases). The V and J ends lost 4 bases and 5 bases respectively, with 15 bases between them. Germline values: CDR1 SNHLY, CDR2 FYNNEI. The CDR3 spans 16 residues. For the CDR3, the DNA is TGTGCCAGCAGTGGTCCGGGTGGGGCAAATAATTCACCCCTCCACTTT. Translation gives CASSGPGGANNSPLHF. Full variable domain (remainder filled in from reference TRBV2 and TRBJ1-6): EPEVTQTPSHQVTQMGQEVILRCVPISNHLYFYWYRQILGQKVEFLVSFYNNEISEKSEIFDDQFSVERPDGSNFTLKIRSTKLEDSAMYFCASSGPGGANNSPLHFGNGTRLTVT.

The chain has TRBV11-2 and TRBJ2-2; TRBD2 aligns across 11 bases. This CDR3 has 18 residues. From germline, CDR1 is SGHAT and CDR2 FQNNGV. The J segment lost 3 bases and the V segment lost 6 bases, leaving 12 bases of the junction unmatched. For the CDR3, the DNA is TGTGCCAGCAGTTCCCAGCTAGCGGGGGGACCCTACACCGGGGAGCTGTTTTTT. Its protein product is CASSSQLAGGPYTGELFF.